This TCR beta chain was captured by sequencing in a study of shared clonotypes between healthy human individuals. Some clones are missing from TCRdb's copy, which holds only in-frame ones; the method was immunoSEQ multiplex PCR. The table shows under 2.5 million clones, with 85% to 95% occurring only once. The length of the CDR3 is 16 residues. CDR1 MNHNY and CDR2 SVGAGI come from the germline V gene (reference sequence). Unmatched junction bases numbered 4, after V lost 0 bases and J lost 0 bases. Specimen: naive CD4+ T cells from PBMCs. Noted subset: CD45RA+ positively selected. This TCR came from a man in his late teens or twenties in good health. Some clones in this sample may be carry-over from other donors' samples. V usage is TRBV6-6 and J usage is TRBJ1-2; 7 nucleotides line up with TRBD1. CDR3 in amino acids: CASSYSTGPTNYGYTF. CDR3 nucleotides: TGTGCCAGCAGTTACTCGACAGGGCCTACTAACTATGGCTACACCTTC.